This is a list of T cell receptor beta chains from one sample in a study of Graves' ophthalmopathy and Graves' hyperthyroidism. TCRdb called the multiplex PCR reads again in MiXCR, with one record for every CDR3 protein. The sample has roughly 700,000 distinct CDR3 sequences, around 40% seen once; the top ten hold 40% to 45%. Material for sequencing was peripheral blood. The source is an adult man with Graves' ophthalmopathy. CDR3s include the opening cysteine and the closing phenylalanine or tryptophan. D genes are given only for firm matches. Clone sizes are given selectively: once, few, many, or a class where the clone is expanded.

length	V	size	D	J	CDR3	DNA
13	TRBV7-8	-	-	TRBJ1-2	CAWTPGWGYGYTF	TGTGCCTGGACCCCTGGGTGGGGCTATGGCTACACCTTC
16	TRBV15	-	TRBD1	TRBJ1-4	CATSRGPGQGFEKLFF	TGTGCCACCAGCAGAGGACCGGGACAGGGTTTTGAAAAACTGTTTTTT
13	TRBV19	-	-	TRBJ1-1	CARSIDGYTEAFF	TGTGCCCGTAGTATAGACGGATACACTGAAGCTTTCTTT
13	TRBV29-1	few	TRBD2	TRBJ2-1	CSVSGRNYNEQFF	TGCAGCGTGAGCGGGAGGAACTACAATGAGCAGTTCTTC
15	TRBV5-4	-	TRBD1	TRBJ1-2	CASSSPGQGFYGYTF	TGTGCCAGCAGCTCGCCGGGACAGGGGTTCTATGGCTACACCTTC
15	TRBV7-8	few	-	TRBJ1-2	CASSTVGDAYYGYTF	TGTGCCAGCAGCACCGTAGGGGACGCTTACTATGGCTACACCTTC
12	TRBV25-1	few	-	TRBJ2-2	CASSYNTGELFF	TGTGCCAGCAGCTATAACACCGGGGAGCTGTTTTTT
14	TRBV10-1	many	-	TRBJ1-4	CASTTGTTNEKLFF	TGCGCCAGTACCACAGGGACAACTAATGAAAAACTGTTTTTT
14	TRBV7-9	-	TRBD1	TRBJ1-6	CASSPGQGHSPLHF	TGTGCCAGCAGCCCTGGACAGGGTCATTCACCCCTCCACTTT
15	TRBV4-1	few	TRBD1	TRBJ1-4	CASSQRDSPNEKLFF	TGCGCCAGCAGCCAACGGGACAGCCCTAATGAAAAACTGTTTTTT
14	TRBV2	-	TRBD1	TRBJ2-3	CASNPTGSTDTQYF	TGTGCCAGCAATCCGACAGGGTCCACAGATACGCAGTATTTT
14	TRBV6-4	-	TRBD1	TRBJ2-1	CASNGQGGYNEQFF	TGTGCCAGTAATGGACAGGGGGGGTACAATGAGCAGTTCTTC
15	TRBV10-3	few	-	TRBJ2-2	CAITGTPVNTGELFF	TGTGCCATCACAGGGACCCCGGTGAACACCGGGGAGCTGTTTTTT